The sample holds one count of the clone carrying this T cell receptor (beta chain). Its specificity is unknown. This specimen comes from a study of T cells in localized non-small cell lung cancer. Germline CDR1 and CDR2: MRHNA and SNTAGT. The V and J ends lost 0 bases and 5 bases respectively, with 7 bases between them. The CDR3 length is 13 residues. General study results and limits: Researchers found a median around 50 of the top 100 tumor clones in adjacent lung.

The data were produced by immunoSEQ multiplex PCR, yet TCRdb's version contains in-frame clones alone and is incomplete. The table lists more than 20,000 clones, 70% to 90% of them singletons. The clonotype was recovered from a woman aged 40-75 years with stage II squamous cell lung carcinoma. The V call is TRBV6-4, the J call TRBJ1-1; D is undetermined. This sample comprised PBMCs, obtained before any cancer treatment. CDR3 bases: TGTGCCAGCAGTGACTCGGAAGGGACTGAAGCTTTCTTT. Amino acids: CASSDSEGTEAFF.